The 20 T cell receptor beta chains below were found in one sample sequenced in a study of chemoradiotherapy in HPV16-positive cancers. Some clones are missing from TCRdb's copy, which holds only in-frame ones; the method was immunoSEQ multiplex PCR. This table holds approximately 9,000 clones, around three quarters found once. This specimen was collected from a patient who underwent chemoradiotherapy. These receptors all stem from a human donor with HPV-associated anogenital cancer.

This rearrangement joins TRBV2 to TRBJ2-3; TRBD2 agrees at 7 bases. This CDR3 comprises 15 residues. Trimming cost V 7 bases and J 3 bases; bases outside gene matches: 10. Germline values: CDR1 SNHLY, CDR2 FYNNEI. The CDR3 region is CASTRGAGETDTQYF. The CDR3 nucleotides read TGTGCCAGCACACGGGGTGCGGGGGAAACAGATACGCAGTATTTT.

This clone was observed a handful of times. The J gene is TRBJ1-2, the V gene TRBV18; D is ambiguous. The CDR3 sequence is 13 residues long. CDR1 KGHSH and CDR2 LQKENI come from the germline V gene. V dropped 4 bases and J dropped 8 bases, with 14 bases sitting between them. This CDR3 is CASSHGGSSGYTF. DNA of the CDR3: TGTGCCAGCTCACACGGAGGAAGCTCGGGCTACACCTTC.

The chain joins TRBV7-2 to TRBJ1-1; D gene uncertain. Trimming pared 5 bases from V and 0 bases from J, leaving 25 bases between. Germline lookup yields CDR1 SGHTA and CDR2 FQGNSA. CDR3 length equals 19 residues. As DNA, the CDR3 is TGTGCCAGCAGCGCTACACTCCGGACGGATCTACCTATGAACACTGAAGCTTTCTTT. Its protein product is CASSATLRTDLPMNTEAFF.

The chain couples TRBV6-5 to TRBJ1-2; 8 nucleotides align to TRBD1. Germline CDR1 reads MNHEY; CDR2 reads SVGAGI. V shed 2 bases, J shed 6 bases, and the junction held 5 bases outside the gene matches. There are 14 residues in the CDR3. In DNA form, the CDR3 reads TGTGCCAGCAGTTACGGGACAGGACATAATGGCTACACCTTC. Protein: CASSYGTGHNGYTF.

This clone was seen a few times. J is TRBJ1-1 and V is TRBV7-2; the D is unclear. The CDR3 is made up of 13 amino acids. Germline V CDR1 and CDR2: SGHTA, FQGNSA. V dropped 2 bases and J dropped 4 bases, with 8 bases sitting between them. The chain's CDR3 is CASSLQVLTEAFF. In DNA form, the CDR3 reads TGTGCCAGCAGCTTACAGGTACTCACTGAAGCTTTCTTT.

In DNA, the CDR3 is TGTGCCACCAAGGACGGGGGGGACACCGGGGAGCTGTTTTTT. Its protein product is CATKDGGDTGELFF. V usage is TRBV6-6 and J usage is TRBJ2-2, with TRBD2 matching 8 bases. The CDR3 consists of 14 residues. Germline V gene sequence: CDR1 MNHNY, CDR2 SVGAGI (reference sequence). The V segment lost 10 bases and the J segment 3 bases; nucleotides outside the gene matches: 7.

The CDR3 sequence: CASSIVMNEQFF. For the CDR3, the DNA is TGTGCCAGCAGTATCGTAATGAATGAGCAGTTCTTC. This rearrangement joins TRBV5-4 to TRBJ2-1; no firm D call. Germline CDR1 and CDR2: SGHNT and YYREEE (reference sequence). The germline V and J ends were trimmed by 5 bases and 7 bases, with 10 bases remaining between them. The CDR3 is 12 amino acids. The full variable domain, completed using reference TRBV5-4 and TRBJ2-1, is ETGVTQSPTHLIKTRGQQVTLRCSSQSGHNTVSWYQQALGQGPQFIFQYYREEENGRGNFPPRFSGLQFPNYSSELNVNALELDDSALYLCASSIVMNEQFFGPGTRLTVL.

The CDR3 sequence: CASSLGSGDQETQYF. CDR3 coding DNA: TGTGCCAGCAGCTTAGGGTCCGGGGATCAAGAGACCCAGTACTTC. The rearrangement joins TRBV11-2 to TRBJ2-5; D is possibly TRBD2 (5 bases). Germline loops: CDR1 SGHAT, CDR2 FQNNGV. Trimming left V 1 base short and J 2 bases short, with 11 bases between. This CDR3 comprises 15 residues.

The chain combines TRBV13 with TRBJ1-1; D gene uncertain. There are 13 residues in the CDR3. The germline V gene encodes CDR1 PRHDT and CDR2 FYEKMQ (reference sequence). Trimming left V 5 bases short and J 8 bases short, with 15 bases between. The DNA for the CDR3 is TGTGCCAGCAGCCGGGTCGACAATGCCGAAGCTTTCTTT. Protein: CASSRVDNAEAFF.

V and J are TRBV5-4 and TRBJ1-4, with 7 bases lining up with TRBD1. This CDR3 contains 18 residues. Trimming cost V 3 bases and J 8 bases; bases outside gene matches: 19. The V gene's germline CDR1 is SGHNT and CDR2 YYREEE (reference sequence). CDR3 DNA sequence: TGTGCCAGCAGCTCAAACCCCGTACCGCACAGGGGCTCCGAAAAACTGTTTTTT. Protein sequence: CASSSNPVPHRGSEKLFF.

The rearrangement joins TRBV27 to TRBJ1-2; D is possibly TRBD1 (5 bases). The CDR3 consists of 15 residues. V lost 4 bases and J 8 bases, leaving 20 bases between the germline ends. Germline values: CDR1 MNHEY, CDR2 SMNVEV (reference sequence). CDR3: CASSSRVRGEWGYTF. The CDR3 bases are TGTGCCAGCAGTTCCCGCGTTCGGGGGGAGTGGGGCTACACCTTC.

The CDR3 region has the DNA TGTGCCAGCAGCTTTGAGATCAGGGCCAACTATGGCTACACCTTC. Translating it yields CASSFEIRANYGYTF. The V and J genes are TRBV7-9 and TRBJ1-2; D might be TRBD1 (5 bases). CDR1 and CDR2 (germline): SEHNR, FQNEAQ (reference sequence). The CDR3 sequence is 15 residues long. The ends were cut back, 3 bases at V and 2 bases at J, with 13 bases in the middle.

The count of this clone is one. The rearrangement links TRBV5-1 to TRBJ2-3; TRBD1 or TRBD2 may be the D gene (5 bases each). The germline gives CDR1 SGHRS, CDR2 YFSETQ. The CDR3 is 15 amino acids. V gave up 6 bases and J gave up 2 bases, with 16 bases separating them. The CDR3 coding sequence is TGCGCCAGCACCTGGGGTGGGGGAGACACAGATACGCAGTATTTT. It codes for CASTWGGGDTDTQYF.

This chain joins TRBV9 and TRBJ2-5, with D unclear. The J call is in doubt because the DNA end fits TRBJ2-7 better. Germline V lookup: CDR1 SGDLS, CDR2 YYNGEE. The CDR3 contains 13 residues. The CDR3 loop reads CASSRDKDYEQYF. In DNA, the CDR3 is TGTGCCAGCAGCCGAGACAAGGACTACGAGCAGTACTTC.

The J gene is TRBJ2-3, the V gene TRBV5-1; TRBD2 aligns across 14 bases. There are 17 residues in the CDR3. CDR1 is SGHRS and CDR2 is YFSETQ in the germline V gene. The V and J ends lost 4 bases and 3 bases, in that order; junction bases with no gene match: 7. The CDR3 sequence is CASSVTGTSGRTDTQYF. In DNA form, the CDR3 reads TGCGCCAGCAGCGTAACCGGGACTAGCGGGAGAACAGATACGCAGTATTTT.

This chain connects TRBV29-1 to TRBJ1-2; tentative D call: TRBD1 (6 bases). CDR3 length equals 11 residues. The V gene lost 2 bases and the J gene lost 7 bases, with 8 bases spanning the gap. Germline lookup yields CDR1 SQVTM and CDR2 ANQGSEA. The CDR3 loop is CSVERGSGYTF. Here the CDR3 DNA reads TGCAGCGTTGAAAGGGGGAGTGGCTACACCTTC.

The chain recombines TRBV2 with TRBJ2-1, with 8 bases lining up with TRBD2. Germline lookup yields CDR1 SNHLY and CDR2 FYNNEI. The CDR3 spans 16 residues. V was pared by 5 bases and J by 0 bases, with 6 bases of the junction left unmatched. This chain's CDR3 is CASSRRLARSYNEQFF. CDR3 DNA sequence: TGTGCCAGCAGTCGGCGACTAGCGCGCTCCTACAATGAGCAGTTCTTC.

The gene calls are TRBV19 and TRBJ2-6, with 11 bases that match TRBD2. Trimming removed 3 bases from V and 1 base from J; junction bases left unmatched: 8. Germline assignment: CDR1 LNHDA and CDR2 SQIVND (reference sequence). The CDR3 extends over 19 amino acids. The CDR3 DNA sequence: TGTGCCAGTAGTATTGACACTAGCGGGAGATCGTCTGGGGCCAACGTCCTGACTTTC. Translating gives CASSIDTSGRSSGANVLTF.

The rearrangement uses TRBV5-1 and TRBJ2-2, with D unclear. This CDR3 has 13 amino acids. V lost 1 base to trimming and J lost 6 bases, with 7 bases between them. Germline V CDR1 and CDR2: SGHRS, YFSETQ. The CDR3 loop is CASSLLGSGELFF. The CDR3 DNA reads as TGCGCCAGCAGCTTGTTAGGGTCCGGGGAGCTGTTTTTT.

Regarding this clone: The junction shows a germline mismatch at one end, possibly a read error. The chain couples TRBV6-5 to TRBJ2-5; D may correspond to TRBD1 or TRBD2 (5 bases each). The CDR3 has 15 amino acids. Germline V CDR1 and CDR2: MNHEY, SVGAGI. The CDR3 is CASSYFRDRVETQYF. The DNA of the CDR3 is TGTGCCAGCAGCTACTTCCGGGACCGAGTAGAGACCCAGTACTTC.